What follows are 3 T cell receptor beta chains derived from one specimen sequenced in a study of cytomegalovirus exposure and HLA in healthy donors (dated by TCRdb to 2017 to 2019). Library creation used the immunoSEQ multiplex PCR assay. For the multiplex PCR, a mixture combining 60 forward primers for TCR Vbeta segments and 13 reverse primers for TCR Jbeta segments was used. TCRdb took over this immuneACCESS table, retaining in-frame rearrangements with V and J assigned. Such tables are incomplete; in checked studies, under half of the missing clones stem from an unresolved V gene, and the remainder is unexplained. Counted in this sample were about 150,000 clones; around 82% of them appeared once. About 0.37% of the sample is held by the ten biggest clonotypes. The sequenced sample consisted of PBMCs. These receptors were obtained from a boy younger than 10 in good health and CMV-seronegative.

V is TRBV19 and J is TRBJ2-1; 9 bases map to TRBD1. V shed 4 bases and J 4 bases; nucleotides not matched to a gene: 5. This CDR3 has 15 amino acids. Germline V gives CDR1 LNHDA, CDR2 SQIVND (reference sequence). The CDR3 region has the DNA TGTGCCAGTAGTACTGGACAGGGGCGATACAATGAGCAGTTCTTC. Its translation is CASSTGQGRYNEQFF.

The genes are TRBV10-3 and TRBJ2-4; 7 bases line up with TRBD1. This CDR3 region has 16 residues. Germline values: CDR1 ENHRY, CDR2 SYGVKD. With V trimmed by 1 base and J by 5 bases, 8 bases remained unmatched. The CDR3 sequence is CAISELEGAGENIQYF. The CDR3 DNA sequence: TGTGCCATCAGTGAGTTAGAGGGGGCGGGCGAAAACATTCAGTACTTC.

The rearrangement uses TRBV6-1 and TRBJ2-1, with TRBD2 matching over 7 bases. Looked up from germline, CDR1 is MNHNS and CDR2 is SASEGT. CDR3 length: 15 amino acids. Germline trimming cut 2 bases from V and 1 base from J; bases unmatched to any gene: 2. DNA for the CDR3: TGTGCCAGCAGTGAATGGCGGGAGTCCTACAATGAGCAGTTCTTC. It yields the protein CASSEWRESYNEQFF.